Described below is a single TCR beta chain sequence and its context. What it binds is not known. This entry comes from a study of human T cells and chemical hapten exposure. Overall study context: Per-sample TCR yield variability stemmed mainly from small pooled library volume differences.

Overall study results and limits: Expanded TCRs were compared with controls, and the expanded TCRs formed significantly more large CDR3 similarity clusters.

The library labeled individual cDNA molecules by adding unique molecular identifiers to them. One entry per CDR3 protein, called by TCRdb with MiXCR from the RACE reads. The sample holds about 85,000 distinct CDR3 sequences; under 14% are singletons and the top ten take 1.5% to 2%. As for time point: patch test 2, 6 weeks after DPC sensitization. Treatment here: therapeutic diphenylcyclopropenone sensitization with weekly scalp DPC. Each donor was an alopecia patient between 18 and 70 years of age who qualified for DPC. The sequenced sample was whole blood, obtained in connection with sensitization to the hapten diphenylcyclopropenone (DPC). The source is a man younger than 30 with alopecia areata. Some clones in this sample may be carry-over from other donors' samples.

The CDR3 sequence: CASSWRGLSSTDTQYF. As DNA, the CDR3 is TGTGCCAGCAGCTGGAGGGGGCTATCTAGCACAGATACGCAGTATTTT. V usage is TRBV7-2 and J usage is TRBJ2-3, with D possibly being TRBD1 (7 bases). Trimming removed 4 bases at V and 0 bases at J, with 14 bases between. This CDR3 comprises 16 residues. Germline CDR1 reads SGHTA; CDR2 reads FQGNSA. The whole variable domain, filled in from reference TRBV7-2 and TRBJ2-3, reads GAGVSQSPSNKVTEKGKDVELRCDPISGHTALYWYRQSLGQGLEFLIYFQGNSAPDKSGLPSDRFSAERTGGSVSTLTIQRTQQEDSAVYLCASSWRGLSSTDTQYFGPGTRLTVL.